The 18 T cell receptor beta chains given below trace back to one sample, sequenced in a study of CD8 T cells in Susac syndrome. Random hexamers primed reverse transcription of about 0.45 to 1 ug RNA. A single record per CDR3 protein comes from TCRdb applying MiXCR to the immunoSEQ multiplex PCR reads. The sample has 200,000 to 250,000 distinct CDR3 sequences; 85% to 95% are singletons. The sample consisted of CD4+ T cells from PBMCs. These receptors all stem from a human donor with Susac syndrome.

This chain connects TRBV6-2 or TRBV6-3 to TRBJ2-1, with TRBD2 matching over 8 bases. From germline, CDR1 is MNHEY and CDR2 SVGEGT. The CDR3 is made up of 13 amino acids. The V segment lost 0 bases and the J segment 14 bases; nucleotides outside the gene matches: 6. This chain's CDR3 is CASSYSNGGVEFF. DNA of the CDR3: TGTGCCAGCAGTTACTCTAACGGGGGGGTCGAGTTCTTC.

In this sample, this clonotype turned up once. The V call is TRBV3-1, the J call TRBJ2-7; D gene uncertain. V dropped 0 bases and J dropped 1 base, with 13 bases sitting between them. There are 16 residues in the CDR3. From germline, CDR1 is LGHDT and CDR2 YNNKEL (reference sequence). CDR3 nucleotide sequence: TGTGCCAGCAGCCAAGATCGCTGGCGGTTGTCCTACGAGCAGTACTTC. It encodes CASSQDRWRLSYEQYF.

J is TRBJ2-7 and V is TRBV28; 7 bases line up with TRBD1. The CDR3 contains 14 residues. The germline V gene has CDR1 MDHEN and CDR2 SYDVKM. Germline trimming cut 3 bases from V and 2 bases from J; bases unmatched to any gene: 4. CDR3 coding DNA: TGTGCCAGCAGTTTGACAGGGTACCCCTACGAGCAGTACTTC. Translated: CASSLTGYPYEQYF.

The chain couples TRBV27 to TRBJ1-2; D gene unclear. The CDR3 is 15 residues long. From germline, CDR1 is MNHEY and CDR2 SMNVEV (reference sequence). Trimming took off 5 bases at V and 1 base at J, with 14 bases between the two ends. The CDR3 DNA is TGTGCCAGCAGTCCTTTAACGGTAGTTAACTATGGCTACACCTTC. Its translation is CASSPLTVVNYGYTF.

The V gene is TRBV29-1, the J gene TRBJ1-1, with D perhaps matching TRBD1 (5 bases). The CDR3 runs 14 residues. The V end was cut by 7 bases, the J end by 1 base, with 16 bases between. Germline CDR1 SQVTM, CDR2 ANQGSEA. CDR3 loop: CSAKGGTPNTEAFF. The CDR3 DNA reads as TGCAGCGCAAAGGGAGGGACCCCGAACACTGAAGCTTTCTTT.

This clonotype was seen once. The chain links TRBV27 to TRBJ1-4; unclear D gene. CDR3 length: 15 residues. The germline CDR1 and CDR2 sequences are MNHEY and SMNVEV (reference sequence). Trimming removed 3 bases at V and 4 bases at J, with 12 bases between. CDR3 amino acids: CASSFSWQHNEKLFF. The CDR3 coding sequence is TGTGCCAGCAGTTTCTCTTGGCAGCATAATGAAAAACTGTTTTTT. The full variable domain, its missing parts supplied by reference TRBV27 and TRBJ1-4, is EAQVTQNPRYLITVTGKKLTVTCSQNMNHEYMSWYRQDPGLGLRQIYYSMNVEVTDKGDVPEGYKVSRKEKRNFPLILESPSPNQTSLYFCASSFSWQHNEKLFFGSGTQLSVL.

The chain's CDR3 is CAWRGQGRANYGYTF. CDR3 DNA sequence: TGTGCCTGGAGGGGACAGGGGAGAGCTAACTATGGCTACACCTTC. This chain joins TRBV30 and TRBJ1-2; 10 positions agree with TRBD1. Germline CDR1 is GTSNPN and CDR2 is SVGIG (reference sequence). This CDR3 region has 15 residues. V trimming: 3 bases; J trimming: 0 bases; junction bases outside the gene matches: 4.

This clonotype was counted once. The CDR3 DNA follows: TGTGCCAGCAGCTTAGACTCTCCTAATCAGCCCCAGCATTTT. Protein sequence: CASSLDSPNQPQHF. This chain uses TRBV7-8 with TRBJ1-5, with D unclear. CDR1 and CDR2 from the germline V gene are SGHVS and FQNEAQ. The germline V and J ends were trimmed by 1 base and 4 bases, with 8 bases remaining between them. The CDR3 runs to 14 residues.

The V gene is TRBV4-3, the J gene TRBJ2-1; D remains unclear. V lost 4 bases to trimming and J lost 0 bases, with 10 bases between them. The CDR3 totals 15 residues. Germline CDR1 LGHNA, CDR2 YSLEER. CDR3 in amino acids: CASSLERSSYNEQFF. The DNA for the CDR3 is TGCGCCAGCAGCCTTGAAAGGAGCTCCTACAATGAGCAGTTCTTC.

The chain uses TRBV5-1 and TRBJ1-4, with D hard to call. V was shortened by 0 bases and J by 4 bases, with 10 bases between the two germline ends. Germline V gene sequence: CDR1 SGHRS, CDR2 YFSETQ. This CDR3 is 15 amino acids long. In DNA, the CDR3 is TGCGCCAGCAGCTTGGACGGCCGCGTTAATGAAAAACTGTTTTTT. Encoded protein: CASSLDGRVNEKLFF.

The chain links TRBV6-5 to TRBJ1-1; no clear D gene. The CDR3 totals 15 residues. V was trimmed by 2 bases and J by 7 bases, leaving 17 bases between them. CDR1 is MNHEY and CDR2 is SVGAGI in the germline V gene. The CDR3 nucleotides read TGTGCCAGCAGTTACGGCGGACGAGGTGGGGTTGAAGCTTTCTTT. This codes for CASSYGGRGGVEAFF.

V usage is TRBV4-3 and J usage is TRBJ1-5, with D possibly being TRBD1 (6 bases). The CDR3 covers 16 residues. Trimming removed 0 bases from V and 3 bases from J, with 12 bases in between. Germline V gene data show CDR1 as LGHNA and CDR2 as YSLEER. CDR3 in DNA: TGCGCCAGCAGCCAAGATTTTCAGGGGTACAATCAGCCCCAGCATTTT. It specifies CASSQDFQGYNQPQHF.

The V gene is TRBV14, the J gene TRBJ1-2; D not certain. V was clipped by 3 bases and J by 2 bases, with 10 bases between them. Germline V lookup: CDR1 SGHDN, CDR2 FVKESK. The CDR3 runs to 14 residues. CDR3 sequence (DNA): TGTGCCAGCAGCCAGTTCGCCTCAAACTATGGCTACACCTTC. Its translation: CASSQFASNYGYTF.

The rearrangement joins TRBV30 to TRBJ1-3; D remains ambiguous. The CDR3 covers 13 residues. V was cut by 0 bases and J by 4 bases, with 7 bases left in between. Germline V lookup: CDR1 GTSNPN, CDR2 SVGIG (reference sequence). CDR3 loop: CAWSVPGGNTIYF. The CDR3, as DNA: TGTGCCTGGAGTGTACCGGGCGGAAACACCATATATTTT.

This chain connects TRBV5-1 to TRBJ1-2, with 7 bases that match TRBD1. V lost 0 bases to trimming and J lost 4 bases; unmatched junction nucleotides: 12. CDR3 size: 17 residues. Germline lookup yields CDR1 SGHRS and CDR2 YFSETQ. The CDR3: CASSLGQGASPPYGYTF. CDR3 nucleotide sequence: TGCGCCAGCAGCTTGGGACAGGGTGCGAGTCCCCCCTATGGCTACACCTTC.

The rearrangement joins TRBV9 to TRBJ1-2; D gene uncertain. CDR1 is SGDLS and CDR2 is YYNGEE in the germline V gene. V was clipped by 0 bases and J by 0 bases, with 9 bases between them. The length of the CDR3 is 15 residues. CDR3 sequence: CASSVARIANYGYTF. The CDR3, as DNA: TGTGCCAGCAGCGTAGCCCGGATTGCTAACTATGGCTACACCTTC.

The chain carries TRBV9 and TRBJ1-6; D not certain. The CDR3 totals 16 residues. V was pared by 0 bases and J by 5 bases, with 12 bases between. CDR1 SGDLS and CDR2 YYNGEE come from the germline V gene. The CDR3 sequence: CASSVGQATNNSPLHF. The CDR3 DNA is TGTGCCAGCAGCGTAGGGCAGGCGACGAATAATTCACCCCTCCACTTT. The complete variable domain, with remaining parts taken from reference TRBV9 and TRBJ1-6, reads DSGVTQTPKHLITATGQRVTLRCSPRSGDLSVYWYQQSLDQGLQFLIQYYNGEERAKGNILERFSAQQFPDLHSELNLSSLELGDSALYFCASSVGQATNNSPLHFGNGTRLTVT.

V usage is TRBV19 and J usage is TRBJ2-7; 7 bases line up with TRBD1. This CDR3 is built from 15 residues. V was pared by 3 bases and J by 9 bases, with 14 bases of the junction left unmatched. The germline CDR1 and CDR2 sequences are LNHDA and SQIVND (reference sequence). The CDR3 reads CASSIERTGHAGQYF. CDR3 coding DNA: TGTGCCAGTAGTATTGAAAGGACAGGCCACGCCGGGCAGTACTTC.